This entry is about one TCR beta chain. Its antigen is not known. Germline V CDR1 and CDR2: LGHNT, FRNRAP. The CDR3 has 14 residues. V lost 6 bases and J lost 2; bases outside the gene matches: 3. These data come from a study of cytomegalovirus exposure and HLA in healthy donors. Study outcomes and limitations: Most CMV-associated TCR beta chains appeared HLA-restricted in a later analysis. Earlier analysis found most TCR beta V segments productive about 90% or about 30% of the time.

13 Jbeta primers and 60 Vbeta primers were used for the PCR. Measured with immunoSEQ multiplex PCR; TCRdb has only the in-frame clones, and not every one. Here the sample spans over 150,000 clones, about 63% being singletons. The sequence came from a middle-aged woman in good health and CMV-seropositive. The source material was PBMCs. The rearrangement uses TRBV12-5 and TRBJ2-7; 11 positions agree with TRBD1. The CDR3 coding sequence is TGTGCTAGTGGCCGGGGACAGGGGGCCTACGAGCAGTACTTC. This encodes CASGRGQGAYEQYF.